The following is a T cell receptor (beta chain) sequence with its context. Antigen specificity is unknown. The data stem from a study of blood T cells in healthy people across ages. Healthy Caucasian individuals from Russia aged about 6 to 95 were enrolled as donors. RNA extraction gave at least 5 micrograms of total RNA per sample. Study results and caveats: Significant beta diversity loss was already apparent by age around 36, declining roughly linearly.

Looked up from germline, CDR1 is MDHEN and CDR2 is SYDVKM. V trimming: 5 bases; J trimming: 2 bases; junction bases outside the gene matches: 4. This CDR3 has 14 amino acids. A J-beta primer mix and a sample-barcoded 5' primer were used in a second PCR of roughly 6 to 12 cycles. TCRdb processed the 5' RACE reads anew with MiXCR; each CDR3 protein has one entry. Among about 1,400,000 distinct CDR3 sequences, approximately 59% were seen once, and the ten largest hold 5% to 7%. This chain connects TRBV28 to TRBJ2-3, with TRBD2 identical over 7 bases. The sequence was obtained from a young man in good health. The sequenced material came from blood. In DNA, the CDR3 is TGTGCCAGCAGTCCCGGGGACTACACAGATACGCAGTATTTT. Its protein product is CASSPGDYTDTQYF.